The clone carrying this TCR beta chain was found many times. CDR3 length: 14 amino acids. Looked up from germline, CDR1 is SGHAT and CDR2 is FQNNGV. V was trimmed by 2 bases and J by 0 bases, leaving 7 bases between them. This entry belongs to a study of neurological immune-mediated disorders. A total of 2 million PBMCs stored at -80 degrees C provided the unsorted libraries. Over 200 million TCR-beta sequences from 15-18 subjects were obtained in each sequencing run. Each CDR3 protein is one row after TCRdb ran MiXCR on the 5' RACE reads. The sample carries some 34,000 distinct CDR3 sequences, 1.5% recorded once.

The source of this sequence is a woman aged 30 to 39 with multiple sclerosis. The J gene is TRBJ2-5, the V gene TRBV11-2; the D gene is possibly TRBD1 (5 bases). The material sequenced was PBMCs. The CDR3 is CASSLRGYQETQYF. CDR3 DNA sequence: TGTGCCAGCAGCTTAAGGGGTTACCAAGAGACCCAGTACTTC.